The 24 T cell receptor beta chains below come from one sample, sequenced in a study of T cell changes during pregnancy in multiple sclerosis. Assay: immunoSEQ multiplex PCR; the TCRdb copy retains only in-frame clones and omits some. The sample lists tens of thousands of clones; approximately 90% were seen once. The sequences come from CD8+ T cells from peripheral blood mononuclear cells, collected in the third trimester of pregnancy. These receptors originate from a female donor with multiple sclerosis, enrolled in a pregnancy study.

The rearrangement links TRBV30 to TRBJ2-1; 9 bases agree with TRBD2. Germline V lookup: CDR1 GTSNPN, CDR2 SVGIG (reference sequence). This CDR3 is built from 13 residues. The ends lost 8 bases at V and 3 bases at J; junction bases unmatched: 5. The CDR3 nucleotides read TGTGCCGGCGGGACTAGCTACTACAATGAGCAGTTCTTC. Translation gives CAGGTSYYNEQFF.

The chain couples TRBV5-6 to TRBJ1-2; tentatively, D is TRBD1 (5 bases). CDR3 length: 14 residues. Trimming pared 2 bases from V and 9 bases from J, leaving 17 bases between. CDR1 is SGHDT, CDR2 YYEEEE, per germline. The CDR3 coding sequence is TGTGCCAGCAGCTTTGCAGGGACTTTCCCAAGCTACACCTTC. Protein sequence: CASSFAGTFPSYTF.

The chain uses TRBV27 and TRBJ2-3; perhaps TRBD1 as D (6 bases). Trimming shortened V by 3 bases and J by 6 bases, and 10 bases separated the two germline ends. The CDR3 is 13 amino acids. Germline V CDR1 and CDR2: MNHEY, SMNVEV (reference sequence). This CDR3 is CASSFAGVDTQYF. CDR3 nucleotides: TGTGCCAGCAGTTTCGCAGGGGTGGATACGCAGTATTTT.

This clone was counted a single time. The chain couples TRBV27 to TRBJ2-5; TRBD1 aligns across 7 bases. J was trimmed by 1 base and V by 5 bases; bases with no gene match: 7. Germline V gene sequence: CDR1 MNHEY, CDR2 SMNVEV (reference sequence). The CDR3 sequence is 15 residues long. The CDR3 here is CASSDRDGSQETQYF. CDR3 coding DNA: TGTGCCAGCAGTGACAGGGATGGGAGCCAAGAGACCCAGTACTTC.

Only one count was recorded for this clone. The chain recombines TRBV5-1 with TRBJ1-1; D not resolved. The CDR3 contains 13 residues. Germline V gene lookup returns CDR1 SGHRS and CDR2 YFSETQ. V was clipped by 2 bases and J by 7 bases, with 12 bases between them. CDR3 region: CASSFGGNGEAFF. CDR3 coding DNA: TGCGCCAGCAGCTTTGGAGGGAATGGTGAAGCTTTCTTT.

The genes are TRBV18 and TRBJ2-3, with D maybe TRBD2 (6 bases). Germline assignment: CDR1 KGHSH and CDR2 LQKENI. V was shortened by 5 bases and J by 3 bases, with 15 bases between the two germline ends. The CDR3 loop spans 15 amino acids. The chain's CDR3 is CASSSVGGSTDTQYF. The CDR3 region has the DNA TGTGCCAGCTCATCAGTGGGGGGATCGACAGATACGCAGTATTTT.

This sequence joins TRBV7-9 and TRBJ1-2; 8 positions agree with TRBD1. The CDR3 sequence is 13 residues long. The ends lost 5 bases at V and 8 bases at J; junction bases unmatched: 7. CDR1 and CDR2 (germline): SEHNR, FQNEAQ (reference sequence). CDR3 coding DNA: TGTGCCAGCAGCATTGACAGGGGAGTGGGCTACACCTTC. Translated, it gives CASSIDRGVGYTF.

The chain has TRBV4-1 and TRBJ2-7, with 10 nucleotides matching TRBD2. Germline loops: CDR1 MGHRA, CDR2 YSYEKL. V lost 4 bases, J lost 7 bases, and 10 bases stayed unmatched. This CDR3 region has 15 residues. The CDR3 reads CASSPLAGASREQYF. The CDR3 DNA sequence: TGCGCCAGCAGCCCTCTAGCGGGGGCCTCGAGAGAGCAGTACTTC.

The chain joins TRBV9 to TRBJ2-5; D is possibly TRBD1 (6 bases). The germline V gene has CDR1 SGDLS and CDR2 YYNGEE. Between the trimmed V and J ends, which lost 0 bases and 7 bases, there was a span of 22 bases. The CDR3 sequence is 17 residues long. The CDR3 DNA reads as TGTGCCAGCAGCGTAGTTCCTGGGCTCCCATTAGGGGGGACCCAGTACTTC. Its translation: CASSVVPGLPLGGTQYF.

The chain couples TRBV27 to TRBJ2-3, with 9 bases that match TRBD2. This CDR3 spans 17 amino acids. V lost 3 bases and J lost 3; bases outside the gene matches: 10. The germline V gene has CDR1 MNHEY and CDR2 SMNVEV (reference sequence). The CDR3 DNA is TGTGCCAGCAGTTTGGGCCCGGCGGGGGGGCTTACAGATACGCAGTATTTT. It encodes CASSLGPAGGLTDTQYF.

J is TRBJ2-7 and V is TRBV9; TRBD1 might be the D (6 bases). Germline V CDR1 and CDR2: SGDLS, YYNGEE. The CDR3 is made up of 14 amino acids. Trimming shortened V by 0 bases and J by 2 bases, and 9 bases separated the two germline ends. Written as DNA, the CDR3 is TGTGCCAGCAGCGTAGTTCCAGGGGCCTACGAGCAGTACTTC. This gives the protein CASSVVPGAYEQYF.

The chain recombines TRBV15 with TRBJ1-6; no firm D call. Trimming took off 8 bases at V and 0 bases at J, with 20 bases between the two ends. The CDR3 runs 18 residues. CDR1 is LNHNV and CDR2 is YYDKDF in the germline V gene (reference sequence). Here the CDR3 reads CATADLSEPNSYNSPLHF. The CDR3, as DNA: TGTGCCACCGCAGACTTATCAGAACCTAACTCCTATAATTCACCCCTCCACTTT.

The CDR3 sequence: CASSLGVPGYFNEQYF. DNA of the CDR3: TGTGCCAGCAGCTTGGGCGTGCCAGGGTACTTCAACGAGCAGTACTTC. This rearrangement joins TRBV5-6 to TRBJ2-7, with D perhaps TRBD1 (5 bases). Germline assignment: CDR1 SGHDT and CDR2 YYEEEE. The CDR3 extends over 16 amino acids. The ends were cut back, 0 bases at V and 5 bases at J, with 18 bases in the middle.

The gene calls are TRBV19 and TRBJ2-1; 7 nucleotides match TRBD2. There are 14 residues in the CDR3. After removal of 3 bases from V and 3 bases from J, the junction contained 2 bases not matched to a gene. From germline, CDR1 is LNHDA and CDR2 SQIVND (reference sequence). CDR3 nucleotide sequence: TGTGCCAGTAGTATCGGGGACTACTACAATGAGCAGTTCTTC. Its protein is CASSIGDYYNEQFF.

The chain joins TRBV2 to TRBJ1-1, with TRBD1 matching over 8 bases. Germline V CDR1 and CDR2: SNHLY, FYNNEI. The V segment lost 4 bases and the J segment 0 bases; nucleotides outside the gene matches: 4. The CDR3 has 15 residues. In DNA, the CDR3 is TGTGCCAGCAGTGCCCGACAGGGGATGAACACTGAAGCTTTCTTT. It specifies CASSARQGMNTEAFF.

This CDR3 reads CASSAGQGSTYEQYF. The CDR3 bases are TGTGCCAGCAGCGCGGGACAGGGGAGCACCTACGAGCAGTACTTC. The chain employs TRBV9 and TRBJ2-7, with TRBD1 identical over 10 bases. The germline V gene encodes CDR1 SGDLS and CDR2 YYNGEE. The V and J ends lost 3 bases and 2 bases, in that order; junction bases with no gene match: 5. The CDR3 length is 15 residues.

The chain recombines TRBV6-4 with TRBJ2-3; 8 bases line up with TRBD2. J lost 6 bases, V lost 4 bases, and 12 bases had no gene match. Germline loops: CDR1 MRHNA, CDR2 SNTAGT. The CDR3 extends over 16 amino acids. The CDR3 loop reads CASSVTGTSGGDTQYF. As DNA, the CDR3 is TGTGCCAGCAGTGTAACCGGGACTAGTGGGGGCGATACGCAGTATTTT.

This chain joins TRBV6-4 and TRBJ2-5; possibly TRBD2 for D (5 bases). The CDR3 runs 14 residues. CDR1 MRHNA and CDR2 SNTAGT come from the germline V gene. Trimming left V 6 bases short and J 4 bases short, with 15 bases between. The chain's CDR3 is CASRSGELIETQYF. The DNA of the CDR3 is TGTGCCAGCAGGTCCGGGGAACTCATAGAGACCCAGTACTTC.

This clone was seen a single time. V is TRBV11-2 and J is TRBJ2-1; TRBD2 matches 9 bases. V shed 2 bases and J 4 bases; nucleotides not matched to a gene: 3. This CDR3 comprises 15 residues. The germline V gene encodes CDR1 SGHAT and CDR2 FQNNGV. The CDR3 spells CASSLSGGPYNEQFF. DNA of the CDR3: TGTGCCAGCAGCTTAAGCGGGGGGCCTTACAATGAGCAGTTCTTC.

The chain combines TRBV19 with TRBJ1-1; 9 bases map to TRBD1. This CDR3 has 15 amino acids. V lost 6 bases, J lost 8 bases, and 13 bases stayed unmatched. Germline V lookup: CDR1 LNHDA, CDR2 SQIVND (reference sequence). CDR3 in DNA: TGTGCCAGTAGCATCTTGGCGACAGGGGGATTAGAAGCTTTCTTT. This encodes CASSILATGGLEAFF. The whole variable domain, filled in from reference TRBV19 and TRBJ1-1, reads DGGITQSPKYLFRKEGQNVTLSCEQNLNHDAMYWYRQDPGQGLRLIYYSQIVNDFQKGDIAEGYSVSREKKESFPLTVTSAQKNPTAFYLCASSILATGGLEAFFGQGTRLTVV.

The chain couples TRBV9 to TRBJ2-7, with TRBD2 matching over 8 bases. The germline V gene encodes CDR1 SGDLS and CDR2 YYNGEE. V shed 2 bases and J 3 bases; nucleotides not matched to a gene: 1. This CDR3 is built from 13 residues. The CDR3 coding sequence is TGTGCCAGCAGCGTTCGGGGGGGCTACGAGCAGTACTTC. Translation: CASSVRGGYEQYF.

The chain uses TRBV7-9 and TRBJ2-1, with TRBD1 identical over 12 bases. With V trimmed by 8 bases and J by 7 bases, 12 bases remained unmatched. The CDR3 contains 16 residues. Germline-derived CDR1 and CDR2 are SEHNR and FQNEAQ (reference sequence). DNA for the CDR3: TGTGCCAGCGGGGGGACAGGGGGCGTCAGTGGAAATGAGCAGTTCTTC. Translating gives CASGGTGGVSGNEQFF. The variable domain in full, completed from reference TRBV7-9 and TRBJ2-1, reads DTGVSQNPRHKITKRGQNVTFRCDPISEHNRLYWYRQTLGQGPEFLTYFQNEAQLEKSRLLSDRFSAERPKGSFSTLEIQRTEQGDSAMYLCASGGTGGVSGNEQFFGPGTRLTVL.

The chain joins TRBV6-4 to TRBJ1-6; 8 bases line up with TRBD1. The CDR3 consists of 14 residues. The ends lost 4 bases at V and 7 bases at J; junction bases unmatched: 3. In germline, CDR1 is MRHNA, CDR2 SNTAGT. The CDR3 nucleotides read TGTGCCAGCAGTGCGACAGGGGAGAATTCACCCCTCCACTTT. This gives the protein CASSATGENSPLHF.

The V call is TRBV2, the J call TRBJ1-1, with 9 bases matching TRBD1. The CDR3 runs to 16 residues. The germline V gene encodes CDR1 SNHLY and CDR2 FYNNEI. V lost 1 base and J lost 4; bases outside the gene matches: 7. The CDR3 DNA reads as TGTGCCAGCAGTGAAGGACAGGGGGAATTGGGCACTGAAGCTTTCTTT. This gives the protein CASSEGQGELGTEAFF.